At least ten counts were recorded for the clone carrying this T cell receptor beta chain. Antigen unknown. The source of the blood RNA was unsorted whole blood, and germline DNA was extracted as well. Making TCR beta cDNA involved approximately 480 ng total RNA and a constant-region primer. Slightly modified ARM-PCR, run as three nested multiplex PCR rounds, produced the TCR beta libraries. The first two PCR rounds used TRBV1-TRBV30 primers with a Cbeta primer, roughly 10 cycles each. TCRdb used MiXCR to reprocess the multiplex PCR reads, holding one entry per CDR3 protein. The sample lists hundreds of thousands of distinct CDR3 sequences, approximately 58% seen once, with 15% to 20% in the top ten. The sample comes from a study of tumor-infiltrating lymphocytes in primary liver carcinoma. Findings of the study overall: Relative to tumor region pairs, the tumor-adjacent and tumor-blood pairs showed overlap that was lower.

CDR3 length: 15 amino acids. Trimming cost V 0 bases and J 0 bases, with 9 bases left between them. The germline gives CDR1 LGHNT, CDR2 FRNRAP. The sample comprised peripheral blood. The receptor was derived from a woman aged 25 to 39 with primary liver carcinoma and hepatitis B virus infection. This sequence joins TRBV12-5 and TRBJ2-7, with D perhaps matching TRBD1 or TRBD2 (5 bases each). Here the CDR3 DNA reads TGTGCTAGTGGTTTGGTGGGGACCGTCTCCTACGAGCAGTACTTC. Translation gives CASGLVGTVSYEQYF.